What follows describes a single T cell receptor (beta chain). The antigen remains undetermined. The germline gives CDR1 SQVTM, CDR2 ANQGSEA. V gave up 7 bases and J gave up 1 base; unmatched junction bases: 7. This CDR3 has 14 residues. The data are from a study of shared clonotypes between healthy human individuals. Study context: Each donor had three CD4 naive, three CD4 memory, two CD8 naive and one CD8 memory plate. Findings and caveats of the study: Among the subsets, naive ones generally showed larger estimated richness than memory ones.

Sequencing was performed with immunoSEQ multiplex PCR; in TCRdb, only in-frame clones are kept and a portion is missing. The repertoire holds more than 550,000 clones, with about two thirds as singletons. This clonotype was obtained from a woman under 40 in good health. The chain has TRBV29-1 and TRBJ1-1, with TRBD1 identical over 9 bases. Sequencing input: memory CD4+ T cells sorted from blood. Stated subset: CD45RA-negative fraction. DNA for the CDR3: TGCAGCGCCCTGACAGGGGGGTCGAACACTGAAGCTTTCTTT. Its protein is CSALTGGSNTEAFF.